This entry lists 10 T cell receptor beta chains sequenced from one sample in a study of cytomegalovirus exposure and HLA in healthy donors. PCR was performed using 60 Vbeta and 13 Jbeta primers. Using immunoSEQ multiplex PCR, the repertoire was profiled, and TCRdb retains in-frame clones only, with some absent. The sample shows 150,000 to 200,000 clones, roughly 79% of them seen only once. The material sequenced was PBMCs. These receptors all stem from a man aged 18 to 29 in good health and CMV-seropositive.

This chain connects TRBV6-4 to TRBJ2-3, with 8 bases aligning to TRBD2. The germline V gene encodes CDR1 MRHNA and CDR2 SNTAGT. This CDR3 region has 15 residues. V was pared by 4 bases and J by 1 base, with 4 bases of the junction left unmatched. The CDR3 DNA sequence: TGTGCCAGCAGTGCCGCGGGACTAGGCACAGATACGCAGTATTTT. As protein: CASSAAGLGTDTQYF.

The V gene is TRBV7-2, the J gene TRBJ2-4, with TRBD1 matching over 7 bases. The trim removed 4 bases at V and 2 bases at J, leaving 11 bases unmatched. Germline loops: CDR1 SGHTA, CDR2 FQGNSA. CDR3 size: 17 residues. For the CDR3, the DNA is TGTGCCAGCAGCTCTGGGGGACAGCGACGATCCAAAAACATTCAGTACTTC. Translated, it gives CASSSGGQRRSKNIQYF. Full variable domain (remainder filled in from reference TRBV7-2 and TRBJ2-4): GAGVSQSPSNKVTEKGKDVELRCDPISGHTALYWYRQSLGQGLEFLIYFQGNSAPDKSGLPSDRFSAERTGGSVSTLTIQRTQQEDSAVYLCASSSGGQRRSKNIQYFGAGTRLSVL.

The V gene is TRBV13, the J gene TRBJ1-2; no definite D call. Germline values: CDR1 PRHDT, CDR2 FYEKMQ (reference sequence). The CDR3 spans 16 residues. The V end lost 4 bases, the J end lost 0 bases, and 15 bases lay between the germline ends. The CDR3 nucleotides read TGTGCCAGCAGCTACTCTGCACCGCGAACTAACTATGGCTACACCTTC. It specifies CASSYSAPRTNYGYTF.

The V call is TRBV19, the J call TRBJ2-1, with 7 bases matching TRBD1. V was clipped by 3 bases and J by 4 bases; unmatched bases: 12. Germline V gene sequence: CDR1 LNHDA, CDR2 SQIVND (reference sequence). CDR3 length equals 17 residues. DNA of the CDR3: TGTGCCAGTAGTATCTTGTTTGGGACAGCGAGGTACAATGAGCAGTTCTTC. Translation: CASSILFGTARYNEQFF.

The chain links TRBV15 to TRBJ2-3; tentative D call: TRBD2 (6 bases). From germline, CDR1 is LNHNV and CDR2 YYDKDF (reference sequence). This CDR3 region has 16 residues. V was shortened by 3 bases and J by 2 bases, with 15 bases between the two germline ends. The CDR3 reads CATSRGRGTHTDTQYF. The CDR3 DNA reads as TGTGCCACCAGCAGGGGGCGTGGGACTCACACAGATACGCAGTATTTT.

This clone was found once. The chain is built from TRBV30 and TRBJ1-5; the match to TRBD1 covers 8 bases. Germline trimming cut 1 base from V and 6 bases from J; bases unmatched to any gene: 5. The CDR3 runs to 14 residues. Looked up from germline, CDR1 is GTSNPN and CDR2 is SVGIG (reference sequence). The CDR3 sequence is CAWSDTGGSQPQHF. In DNA form, the CDR3 reads TGTGCCTGGAGTGATACAGGGGGAAGTCAGCCCCAGCATTTT.

The V gene is TRBV27, the J gene TRBJ1-1, with 8 positions matching TRBD1. There are 12 residues in the CDR3. Germline values: CDR1 MNHEY, CDR2 SMNVEV (reference sequence). After removal of 5 bases from V and 13 bases from J, the junction contained 9 bases not matched to a gene. The CDR3 sequence is CASSGQTGADFF. The CDR3 nucleotides read TGTGCCAGCAGTGGCCAGACAGGGGCGGATTTCTTT.

The chain is built from TRBV6-5 and TRBJ1-1, with 9 bases fitting TRBD1. V was pared by 4 bases and J by 12 bases, with 9 bases of the junction left unmatched. CDR3 size: 13 residues. Germline loops: CDR1 MNHEY, CDR2 SVGAGI. DNA for the CDR3: TGTGCCAGCAGTTTCCCGGGGACAGGGTCGCCTTTCTTT. The encoded protein is CASSFPGTGSPFF.

This clone was counted once. The chain has TRBV6-5 and TRBJ1-1; no clear D gene. Germline-derived CDR1 and CDR2 are MNHEY and SVGAGI. V was cut by 8 bases and J by 0 bases, with 13 bases left in between. CDR3 length: 14 amino acids. CDR3 nucleotides: TGTGCCAGCTCCCTCGTTAGCATGAACACTGAAGCTTTCTTT. This gives the protein CASSLVSMNTEAFF.

The chain combines TRBV27 with TRBJ1-4, with D tentatively TRBD1 (5 bases). With 6 bases removed from V and 0 bases from J, the gap between germline ends came to 14 bases. The CDR3 runs 16 residues. The V gene's germline CDR1 is MNHEY and CDR2 SMNVEV (reference sequence). CDR3 sequence (DNA): TGTGCCAGCAGCAGAAGGACACCTGCAACTAATGAAAAACTGTTTTTT. Translating it yields CASSRRTPATNEKLFF.